This T cell receptor (beta chain) was identified in a study of cytomegalovirus exposure and HLA in healthy donors. General study points: Associated with cytomegalovirus, according to the listing, were 164 TCR beta chains.

The CDR3 is 13 amino acids. The germline gives CDR1 SGHRS, CDR2 YFSETQ. Trimming took 4 bases from V and 2 from J, leaving 9 bases between them. With 60 Vbeta and 13 Jbeta primers, the PCR was carried out. The data were produced by immunoSEQ multiplex PCR, yet TCRdb's version contains in-frame clones alone and is incomplete. Of hundreds of thousands of clones listed, around four fifths are singletons. Points on this clone: Its antigen is not known.

The receptor was derived from a woman aged 55-75 years in good health and CMV-seropositive. V is TRBV5-1 and J is TRBJ1-1; D possibly corresponds to TRBD1 (5 bases). The sequencing input was PBMCs. CDR3 sequence: CASSTTVNTEAFF. CDR3 bases: TGCGCCAGCAGCACGACAGTTAACACTGAAGCTTTCTTT.